The clone carrying this T cell receptor beta chain was seen a few times. No antigen is known for it. MiXCR, applied by TCRdb to the RT-PCR reads, yields one record per CDR3 protein. The sample consists of approximately 730,000 distinct CDR3 sequences, approximately 13% of them appearing once. These data come from a study of response to subunit inactivated influenza vaccine. Overall study findings and caveats: Each seasonal flu vaccination may recruit only limited new T cells, authors suggested.

This TCR came from a man in his forties or fifties who received an inactivated influenza vaccine. The material was PBMCs from blood, obtained roughly 15 days before vaccination.

The CDR3 sequence: CARPGGGDQNQRDTDTQYF. For the CDR3, the DNA is TGTGCCAGACCTGGTGGCGGGGATCAAAATCAAAGAGACACAGATACGCAGTATTTT. V and J are TRBV9 and TRBJ2-3; possible D gene TRBD2, 6 bases. V was cut by 8 bases and J by 2 bases, with 30 bases left in between. This CDR3 has 19 residues. The germline gives CDR1 SGDLS, CDR2 YYNGEE.